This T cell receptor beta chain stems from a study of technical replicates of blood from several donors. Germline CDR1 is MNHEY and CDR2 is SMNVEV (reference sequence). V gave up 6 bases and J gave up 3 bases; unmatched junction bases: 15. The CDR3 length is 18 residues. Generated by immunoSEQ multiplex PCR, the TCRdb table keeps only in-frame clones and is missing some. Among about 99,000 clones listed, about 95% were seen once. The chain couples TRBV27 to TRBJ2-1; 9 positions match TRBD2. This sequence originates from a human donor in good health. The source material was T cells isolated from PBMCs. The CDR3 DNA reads TGTGCCAGCAGCGACGCATTACGAGCGGGAGGCCTCTACAATGAGCAGTTCTTC. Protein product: CASSDALRAGGLYNEQFF.